Presented here are 5 T cell receptor beta chains from one specimen sequenced in a study of blood T cell repertoires in COVID-19. Here immunoSEQ multiplex PCR was the method, and the copy in TCRdb shows in-frame clones only, minus some. In the table there are approximately 400,000 clones, more than 80% of which are singletons. The sequenced sample was peripheral blood. These receptor sequences come from a man between 40 and 49 years old with acute or convalescent COVID-19.

Only a few counts were recorded for this clone. V gene TRBV18 combines with J gene TRBJ2-3; perhaps TRBD2 as D (7 bases). The CDR3 loop spans 16 amino acids. The germline V gene has CDR1 KGHSH and CDR2 LQKENI. Trimming stripped 6 bases from V and 5 bases from J, with 21 bases between. CDR3 in amino acids: CASSPLFGGGKDTQYF. The CDR3 DNA follows: TGTGCCAGCTCGCCCCTTTTTGGCGGGGGCAAAGATACGCAGTATTTT. Based on the CDR3 plus reference TRBV18 and TRBJ2-3, the full variable domain is NAGVMQNPRHLVRRRGQEARLRCSPMKGHSHVYWYRQLPEEGLKFMVYLQKENIIDESGMPKERFSAEFPKEGPSILRIQQVVRGDSAAYFCASSPLFGGGKDTQYFGPGTRLTVL.

The chain links TRBV2 to TRBJ2-1, with TRBD2 matching 8 bases. The CDR3 totals 13 residues. J lost 8 bases, V lost 8 bases, and 8 bases had no gene match. The germline gives CDR1 SNHLY, CDR2 FYNNEI. The CDR3 here is CASAREGGDEQFF. CDR3 DNA sequence: TGTGCCAGCGCCCGGGAGGGCGGCGATGAGCAGTTCTTC.

This chain links TRBV19 with TRBJ2-7; D is possibly TRBD1 (7 bases). This CDR3 region has 13 residues. Germline loops: CDR1 LNHDA, CDR2 SQIVND (reference sequence). V lost 5 bases to trimming and J lost 2 bases, with 10 bases between them. CDR3 residues: CASSAGGPYEQYF. The CDR3 DNA follows: TGTGCCAGTAGTGCAGGGGGGCCCTACGAGCAGTACTTC.

DNA of the CDR3: TGCAGTGCCCATCAGTCAAACACCATATATTTT. This sequence encodes CSAHQSNTIYF. V is TRBV20-1 and J is TRBJ1-3; D remains unclear. The ends were cut back, 6 bases at V and 6 bases at J, with 9 bases in the middle. The CDR3 runs 11 residues. Per germline, CDR1 DFQATT and CDR2 SNEGSKA (reference sequence).

The rearrangement joins TRBV20-1 to TRBJ1-1, with D unresolved. The CDR3 spans 11 residues. In germline, CDR1 is DFQATT, CDR2 SNEGSKA (reference sequence). Trimming took 0 bases from V and 11 from J, leaving 10 bases between them. The CDR3 protein is CSARDEVEAFF. DNA of the CDR3: TGCAGTGCTAGAGATGAGGTCGAGGCTTTCTTT.